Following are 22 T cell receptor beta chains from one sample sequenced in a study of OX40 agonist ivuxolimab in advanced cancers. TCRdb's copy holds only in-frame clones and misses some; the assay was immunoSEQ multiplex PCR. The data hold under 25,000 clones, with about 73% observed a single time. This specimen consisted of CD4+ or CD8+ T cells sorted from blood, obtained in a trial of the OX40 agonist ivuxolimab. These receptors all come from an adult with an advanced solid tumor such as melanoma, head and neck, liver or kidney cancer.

Written as DNA, the CDR3 is TGTGCCAGCAGCGTAGAGTCGACAGGCACGTACGAGCAGTACTTC. Its translation: CASSVESTGTYEQYF. This rearrangement joins TRBV9 to TRBJ2-7; a possible D gene is TRBD1 (6 bases). The germline gives CDR1 SGDLS, CDR2 YYNGEE. V lost 0 bases to trimming and J lost 4 bases, with 14 bases between them. This CDR3 comprises 15 residues.

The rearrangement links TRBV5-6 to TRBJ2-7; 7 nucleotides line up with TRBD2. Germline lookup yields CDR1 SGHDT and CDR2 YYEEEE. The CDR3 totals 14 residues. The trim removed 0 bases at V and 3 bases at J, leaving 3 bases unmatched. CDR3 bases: TGTGCCAGCAGCTTGGGGGGACTATACTACGAGCAGTACTTC. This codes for CASSLGGLYYEQYF.

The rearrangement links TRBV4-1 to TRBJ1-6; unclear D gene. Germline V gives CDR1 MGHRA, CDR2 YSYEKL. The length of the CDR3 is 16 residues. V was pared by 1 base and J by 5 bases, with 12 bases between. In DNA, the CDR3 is TGCGCCAGCAGCCAAGCCAGGAGCCGTCATAATTCACCCCTCCACTTT. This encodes CASSQARSRHNSPLHF.

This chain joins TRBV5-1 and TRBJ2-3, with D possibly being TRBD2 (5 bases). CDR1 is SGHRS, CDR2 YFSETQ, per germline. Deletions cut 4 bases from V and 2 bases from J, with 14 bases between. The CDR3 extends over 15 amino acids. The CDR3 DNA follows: TGCGCCAGCAGCCAAGTAGAGGGAATCACAGATACGCAGTATTTT. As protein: CASSQVEGITDTQYF.

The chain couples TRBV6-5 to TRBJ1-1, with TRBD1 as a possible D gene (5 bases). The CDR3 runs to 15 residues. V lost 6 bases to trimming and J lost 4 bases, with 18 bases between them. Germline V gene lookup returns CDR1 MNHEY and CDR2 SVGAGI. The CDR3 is CASSPIRGGSTEAFF. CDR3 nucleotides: TGTGCCAGCAGCCCTATACGGGGCGGGAGCACTGAAGCTTTCTTT.

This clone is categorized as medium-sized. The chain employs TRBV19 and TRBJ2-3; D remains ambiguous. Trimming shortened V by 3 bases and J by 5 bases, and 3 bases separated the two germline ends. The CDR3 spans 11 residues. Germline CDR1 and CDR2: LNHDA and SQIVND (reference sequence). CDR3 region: CASSIGDTQYF. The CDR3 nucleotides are TGTGCCAGTAGTATTGGAGATACGCAGTATTTT.

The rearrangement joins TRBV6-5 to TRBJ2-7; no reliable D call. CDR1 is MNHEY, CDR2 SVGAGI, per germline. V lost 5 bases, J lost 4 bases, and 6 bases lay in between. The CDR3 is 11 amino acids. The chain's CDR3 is CASSVLYEQYF. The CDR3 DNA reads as TGTGCCAGCAGTGTCCTATACGAGCAGTACTTC.

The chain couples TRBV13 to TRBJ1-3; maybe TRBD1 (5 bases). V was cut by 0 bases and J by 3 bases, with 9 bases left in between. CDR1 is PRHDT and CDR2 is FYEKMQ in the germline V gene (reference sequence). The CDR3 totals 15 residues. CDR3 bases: TGTGCCAGCAGCTTAGGCTGGAGGGGTGGAAACACCATATATTTT. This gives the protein CASSLGWRGGNTIYF.

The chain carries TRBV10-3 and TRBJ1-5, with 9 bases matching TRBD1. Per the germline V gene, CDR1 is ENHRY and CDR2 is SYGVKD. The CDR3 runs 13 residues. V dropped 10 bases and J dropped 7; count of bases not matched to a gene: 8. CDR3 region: CASTGGEGQPQHF. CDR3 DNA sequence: TGTGCCAGCACAGGGGGCGAAGGGCAGCCCCAGCATTTT.

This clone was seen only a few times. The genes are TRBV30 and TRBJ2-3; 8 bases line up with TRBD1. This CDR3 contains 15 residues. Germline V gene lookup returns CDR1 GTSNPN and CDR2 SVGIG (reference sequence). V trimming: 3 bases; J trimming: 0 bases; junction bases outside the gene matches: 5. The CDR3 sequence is CAWSSTGGSTDTQYF. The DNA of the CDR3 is TGTGCCTGGAGCTCTACAGGGGGAAGCACAGATACGCAGTATTTT.

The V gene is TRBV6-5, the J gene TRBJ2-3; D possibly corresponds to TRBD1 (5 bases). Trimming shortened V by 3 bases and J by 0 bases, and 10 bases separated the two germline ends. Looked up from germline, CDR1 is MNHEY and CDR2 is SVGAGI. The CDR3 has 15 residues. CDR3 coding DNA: TGTGCCAGCAGTTATGAACAGGCTAGCACAGATACGCAGTATTTT. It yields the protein CASSYEQASTDTQYF.

Written as DNA, the CDR3 is TGTGCCAGCAGTGGGGTAGCATCCCCATTTGAGCAGTTCTTC. Translated: CASSGVASPFEQFF. The chain has TRBV28 and TRBJ2-1; D is undetermined. Trimming took 5 bases from V and 9 from J, leaving 17 bases between them. Germline lookup yields CDR1 MDHEN and CDR2 SYDVKM. The CDR3 length is 14 residues.

The CDR3 DNA is TGCGCCAGCAGCCAAGAAGGGGAGACCTACGAGCAGTACTTC. It yields the protein CASSQEGETYEQYF. The chain couples TRBV4-1 to TRBJ2-7; D possibly matches TRBD1 or TRBD2 (5 bases each). The CDR3 is 14 amino acids. The germline V gene encodes CDR1 MGHRA and CDR2 YSYEKL. V lost 0 bases and J lost 2, with 8 bases in between.

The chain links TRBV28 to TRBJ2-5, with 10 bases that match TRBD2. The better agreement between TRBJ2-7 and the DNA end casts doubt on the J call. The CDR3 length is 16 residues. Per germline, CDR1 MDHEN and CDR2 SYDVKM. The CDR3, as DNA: TGTGCCAGCAGCCCAAGGACTAGCGGAATTTTTTACGAGCAGTACTTC. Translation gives CASSPRTSGIFYEQYF.

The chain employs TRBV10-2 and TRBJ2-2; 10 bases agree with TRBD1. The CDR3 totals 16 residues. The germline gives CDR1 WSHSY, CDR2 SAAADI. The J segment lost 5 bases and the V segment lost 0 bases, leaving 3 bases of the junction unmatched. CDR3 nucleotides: TGCGCCAGCAGTGAGTCGACAGGGGGCGCAACCGGGGAGCTGTTTTTT. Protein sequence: CASSESTGGATGELFF.

The CDR3 spells CASSGIGQGSHNEQFF. The CDR3 DNA reads TGTGCCAGCAGTGGGATAGGACAGGGGAGTCACAATGAGCAGTTCTTC. The V call is TRBV28, the J call TRBJ2-1, with 9 bases matching TRBD1. Germline loops: CDR1 MDHEN, CDR2 SYDVKM. The V gene end was trimmed by 5 bases and the J gene end by 5 bases; junction bases not matched to a gene: 10. The CDR3 has 16 residues.

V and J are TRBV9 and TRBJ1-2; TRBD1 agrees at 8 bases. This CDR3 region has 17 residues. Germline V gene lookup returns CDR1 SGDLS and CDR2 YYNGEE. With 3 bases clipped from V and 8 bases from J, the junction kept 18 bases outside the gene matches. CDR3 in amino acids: CASSDPLIGTGFGGYTF. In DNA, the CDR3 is TGTGCCAGCAGCGACCCACTAATTGGGACAGGCTTTGGAGGCTACACCTTC.

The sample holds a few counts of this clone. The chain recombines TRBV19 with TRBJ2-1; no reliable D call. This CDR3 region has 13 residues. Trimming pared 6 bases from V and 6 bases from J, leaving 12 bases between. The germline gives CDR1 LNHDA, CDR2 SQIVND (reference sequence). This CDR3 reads CASRIRVGNEQFF. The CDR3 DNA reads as TGTGCCAGTAGGATTAGGGTAGGCAATGAGCAGTTCTTC. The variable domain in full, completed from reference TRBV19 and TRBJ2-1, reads DGGITQSPKYLFRKEGQNVTLSCEQNLNHDAMYWYRQDPGQGLRLIYYSQIVNDFQKGDIAEGYSVSREKKESFPLTVTSAQKNPTAFYLCASRIRVGNEQFFGPGTRLTVL.

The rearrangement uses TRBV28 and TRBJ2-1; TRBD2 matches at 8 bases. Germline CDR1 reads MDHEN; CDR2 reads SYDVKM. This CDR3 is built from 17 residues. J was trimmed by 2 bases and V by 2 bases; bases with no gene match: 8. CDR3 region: CASSLGAGGVTYNEQFF. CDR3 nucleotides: TGTGCCAGCAGTTTAGGGGCGGGGGGTGTCACCTACAATGAGCAGTTCTTC.

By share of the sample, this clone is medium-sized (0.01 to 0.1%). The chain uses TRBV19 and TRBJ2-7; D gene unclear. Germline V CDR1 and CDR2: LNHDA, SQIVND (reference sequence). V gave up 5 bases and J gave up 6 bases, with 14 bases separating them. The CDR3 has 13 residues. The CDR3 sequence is CASSPTEVREQYF. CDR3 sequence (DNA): TGTGCCAGTAGTCCCACCGAGGTCCGCGAGCAGTACTTC.

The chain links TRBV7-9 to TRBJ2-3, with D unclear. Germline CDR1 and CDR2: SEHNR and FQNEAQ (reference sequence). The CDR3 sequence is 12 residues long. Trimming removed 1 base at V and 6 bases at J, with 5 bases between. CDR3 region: CASSLGVDTQYF. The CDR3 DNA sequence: TGTGCCAGCAGCTTAGGAGTTGATACGCAGTATTTT.

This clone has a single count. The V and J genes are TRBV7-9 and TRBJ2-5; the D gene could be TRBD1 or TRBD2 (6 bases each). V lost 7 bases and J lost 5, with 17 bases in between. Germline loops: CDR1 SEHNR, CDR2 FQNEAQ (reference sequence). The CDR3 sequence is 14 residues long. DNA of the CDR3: TGTGCCAGCACCTCGGCCGGGGGCCGGGAGACCCAGTACTTC. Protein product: CASTSAGGRETQYF.